The T cell receptor (beta chain) under discussion was sequenced for a study of CD4 T cells in lung cancer (dated by TCRdb to the late 2010s). Background on the whole study: In the study, blood T cells of NSCLC patients were screened for responses to candidate mutation-encoded neoepitopes, and neoantigen-specific CD4+ T-cell clones and TCRs were isolated. TCRB deep sequencing tracked the frequency of neoantigen-specific clonotypes in tumor resections, non-adjacent lung and cultured T-cell products. A handful of patients undergoing curative-intent resections for stage I-III non-small cell lung cancer provided the tumor and non-adjacent lung tissue. Treatments the patients had received before donating blood included platinum chemotherapy, and some of the patients were given nivolumab or pembrolizumab. The patients who underwent resection had lung adenocarcinoma or squamous cell carcinoma, were aged 60 to 69 when blood was donated, and were mostly former smokers. What the authors observed across the whole study: Rather than memory responses to the cancer, some blood-derived responses might reflect cross-reactivity or in vitro priming of naive T cells.

The library was produced with the immunoSEQ multiplex PCR assay. DNA was isolated using Qiagen DNeasy or QIAamp micro DNA kits, and TCRB was sequenced using the Adaptive Biotechnology human TCRB sequencing kit. Sequencing of TCRB libraries was performed on an Illumina MiSeq. From the authors' description of their analysis: TCRB sequence data were analyzed using the kit provider's software, and tumor enrichment of clonotype templates was assessed with Fisher's exact test. In its TCRdb copy, this immuneACCESS table keeps in-frame sequences only and misses some clones. Where compared with another copy, unresolved V genes explain less than half of these, and the others have no known cause. V, J and clone size derive from that table, while D and trimming were established from the DNA sequence. The sample yields under 5,000 clones; 74% were counted once. Around a sixth of the sample is held by the ten biggest clonotypes.

V was cut back by 7 bases and J by 5 bases, leaving a gap of 24 bases between them. In the germline V gene (reference sequence), CDR1 corresponds to MNHNY and CDR2 to SVGAGI. The CDR3 numbers 16 residues from cysteine through valine. This entry keeps only the CDR3 DNA: 48 bases, framed from base 1. With regard to this clone: Which antigen it targets is not known. Per-base qualities were not stored, and no clone one base away is much larger.

This receptor was identified in a man in his fifties or sixties with non-small cell lung cancer. The sequencing sample was made of lung tumor tissue. The chain is assembled from TRBV6-6 and TRBJ2-7; possibly the D gene is TRBD2, per 6 matching bases. The nucleotide sequence is given as TGTGCCAGCAATCGGGGTTATGAGTGGGGGGATGACGAGCAGTACGTC. Its protein product is CASNRGYEWGDDEQYV.